What follows describes a single TCR beta chain. TCRdb's table, derived via immunoSEQ multiplex PCR, lists solely in-frame clones and lacks some. The sample has about 170,000 clones, around nine tenths seen once. The data were obtained in a study of blood T cell repertoires in COVID-19. Trimming took 5 bases from V and 2 from J; bases not matched to a gene: 12. Germline CDR1 reads MNHEY; CDR2 reads SMNVEV (reference sequence). This CDR3 spans 17 amino acids. The receptor's source is an elderly woman with COVID-19, enrolled during active disease. J is TRBJ2-1 and V is TRBV27; 7 bases line up with TRBD2. Sequenced: peripheral blood. The DNA of the CDR3 is TGTGCCAGCAGTCCTAGGTCGCGGGAGCTGACCTACAATGAGCAGTTCTTC. Protein: CASSPRSRELTYNEQFF.